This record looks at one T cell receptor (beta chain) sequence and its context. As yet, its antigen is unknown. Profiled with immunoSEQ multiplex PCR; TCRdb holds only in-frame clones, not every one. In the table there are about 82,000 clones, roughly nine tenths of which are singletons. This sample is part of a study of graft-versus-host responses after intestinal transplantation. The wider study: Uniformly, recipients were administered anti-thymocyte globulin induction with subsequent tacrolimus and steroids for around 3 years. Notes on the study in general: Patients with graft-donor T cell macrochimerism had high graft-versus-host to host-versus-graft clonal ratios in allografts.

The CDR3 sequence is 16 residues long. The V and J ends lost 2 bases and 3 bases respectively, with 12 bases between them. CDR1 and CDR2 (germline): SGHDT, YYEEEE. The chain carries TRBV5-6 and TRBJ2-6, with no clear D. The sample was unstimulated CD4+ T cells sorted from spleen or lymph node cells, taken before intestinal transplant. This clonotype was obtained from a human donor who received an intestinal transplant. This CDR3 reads CASSFLISGGANVLTF. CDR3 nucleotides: TGTGCCAGCAGCTTTCTAATTTCGGGTGGGGCCAACGTCCTGACTTTC.